The 17 T cell receptor beta chains below come from one sample, sequenced in a study of T cell responses to AZD1222 COVID-19 vaccine. The assay was immunoSEQ multiplex PCR, and TCRdb's table has in-frame clones only and misses some. The repertoire consists of roughly 150,000 clones, with around 92% occurring once and the leading ten covering roughly 1.3%. This specimen was peripheral blood, taken on day 0 of AZD1222 vaccination. These receptors were collected from an adult in good health.

CDR3 DNA sequence: TGTGCCAGCAGCCAAGATTCGACTAGCGGTTTCTCCTACGAGCAGTACTTC. Translated: CASSQDSTSGFSYEQYF. The chain couples TRBV4-2 to TRBJ2-7, with TRBD2 identical over 9 bases. The germline CDR1 and CDR2 sequences are LGHNA and YNFKEQ. The CDR3 runs to 17 residues. V shed 0 bases, J shed 0 bases, and the junction held 6 bases outside the gene matches.

About this clone itself: A read error may account for a junction end that differs from germline. The chain employs TRBV28 and TRBJ2-5; 12 bases map to TRBD2. Germline CDR1 is MDHEN and CDR2 is SYDVKM. The CDR3 length is 20 residues. The CDR3 nucleotides are TGTGTCAGCAGTCCCGTTCGGGCTAGCGGGGGGGCCAGAGCGCAAGAGACCCAGTACTTC. Amino acids: CVSSPVRASGGARAQETQYF.

The rearrangement links TRBV11-2 to TRBJ1-6; TRBD1 agrees at 8 bases. CDR1 SGHAT and CDR2 FQNNGV come from the germline V gene. Trimming removed 5 bases from V and 9 bases from J; junction bases left unmatched: 12. The CDR3 has 16 residues. The chain's CDR3 is CASSRSQGGFISPLHF. The CDR3 bases are TGTGCCAGCAGCCGCTCACAGGGGGGATTCATTTCACCCCTCCACTTT.

The V call is TRBV7-3, the J call TRBJ2-2; 9 bases agree with TRBD2. J was trimmed by 3 bases and V by 1 base; bases with no gene match: 3. This CDR3 comprises 16 residues. Germline-derived CDR1 and CDR2 are SGHTA and FQGTGA. Here the CDR3 DNA reads TGTGCCAGCAGCTTAATCCTAGCGGGACACACCGGGGAGCTGTTTTTT. Its translation: CASSLILAGHTGELFF.

The chain couples TRBV28 to TRBJ1-1, with D maybe TRBD1 (6 bases). V shed 3 bases and J shed 7 bases, with 12 bases lying between them. CDR3 length: 13 residues. Germline assignment: CDR1 MDHEN and CDR2 SYDVKM. In nucleotides, the CDR3 is TGTGCCAGCAGTTTTCTTAGGGGGAATGAAGCTTTCTTT. It specifies CASSFLRGNEAFF.

The chain employs TRBV13 and TRBJ1-3; D perhaps matches TRBD1 (6 bases). The CDR3 contains 15 residues. Germline assignment: CDR1 PRHDT and CDR2 FYEKMQ (reference sequence). Trimming took off 2 bases at V and 2 bases at J, with 10 bases between the two ends. Written as DNA, the CDR3 is TGTGCCAGCAGCTTATACAGGGCCACTGGAAACACCATATATTTT. Its protein is CASSLYRATGNTIYF.

This chain connects TRBV11-3 to TRBJ2-2, with D possibly being TRBD1 (6 bases). This CDR3 contains 14 residues. The V end was cut by 3 bases, the J end by 5 bases, with 10 bases between. Germline V gene data show CDR1 as SGHNT and CDR2 as YENEEA. CDR3 sequence reads: CASSLWGLTGELFF. The CDR3 bases are TGTGCCAGCAGCTTGTGGGGGCTTACCGGGGAGCTGTTTTTT.

This clone came up once. V usage is TRBV29-1 and J usage is TRBJ1-4; D is undetermined. Trimming took 3 bases from V and 7 from J, leaving 12 bases between them. The CDR3 consists of 13 residues. Germline values: CDR1 SQVTM, CDR2 ANQGSEA. The CDR3 nucleotides are TGCAGCGTTGAGTCCCGAAGCCGTGAAAAACTGTTTTTT. Its translation: CSVESRSREKLFF.

The chain joins TRBV7-6 to TRBJ2-3; 7 bases are shared with TRBD1. Germline V gene data show CDR1 as SGHVS and CDR2 as FNYEAQ. V lost 5 bases, J lost 2 bases, and 7 bases stayed unmatched. This CDR3 region has 15 residues. CDR3 in amino acids: CASSPRQGPTDTQYF. The CDR3 DNA sequence: TGTGCCAGCAGCCCACGACAGGGACCCACAGATACGCAGTATTTT.

V gene TRBV6-5 combines with J gene TRBJ1-6, with TRBD1 matching over 9 bases. The CDR3 has 13 amino acids. Germline lookup yields CDR1 MNHEY and CDR2 SVGAGI. V lost 7 bases, J lost 11 bases, and 6 bases stayed unmatched. CDR3: CASTPQGATPLHF. The CDR3 DNA reads TGTGCCAGCACCCCACAGGGGGCTACACCCCTCCACTTT.

The chain has TRBV27 and TRBJ1-2; D is uncertain. This CDR3 is built from 14 residues. Germline-derived CDR1 and CDR2 are MNHEY and SMNVEV (reference sequence). Between the trimmed V and J ends, which lost 6 bases and 8 bases, there was a span of 19 bases. The CDR3 is CASSPSGGGPGYTF. As DNA, the CDR3 is TGTGCCAGCAGCCCATCGGGAGGAGGGCCAGGCTACACCTTC.

This chain connects TRBV15 to TRBJ2-7; D unresolved. The germline V gene encodes CDR1 LNHNV and CDR2 YYDKDF (reference sequence). V shed 0 bases and J shed 4 bases, with 10 bases lying between them. This CDR3 has 14 residues. The DNA for the CDR3 is TGTGCCACCAGCAGAGAGACGATCTCATACGAGCAGTACTTC. It codes for CATSRETISYEQYF.

The chain uses TRBV9 and TRBJ1-1; 8 nucleotides line up with TRBD1. CDR3 length: 13 residues. V trimming: 0 bases; J trimming: 8 bases; junction bases outside the gene matches: 3. Germline V gene sequence: CDR1 SGDLS, CDR2 YYNGEE. The CDR3, as DNA: TGTGCCAGCAGCGTAGACAGGGGGGGCGAAGCTTTCTTT. This codes for CASSVDRGGEAFF.

The gene calls are TRBV28 and TRBJ1-3, with D hard to call. The CDR3 has 16 residues. Germline V gene sequence: CDR1 MDHEN, CDR2 SYDVKM. V lost 5 bases and J lost 0, with 14 bases in between. Written as DNA, the CDR3 is TGTGCCAGCAGTCTAACTACAGCATCCTCTGGAAACACCATATATTTT. Protein product: CASSLTTASSGNTIYF.

This clone was seen only once. V and J are TRBV15 and TRBJ1-1; possible D gene TRBD1, 6 bases. Germline CDR1 reads LNHNV; CDR2 reads YYDKDF (reference sequence). V lost 3 bases and J 0 bases, leaving 14 bases between the germline ends. The CDR3 extends over 16 amino acids. The CDR3 DNA is TGTGCCACCAGCAGCCTACCGAGGACAGTGAACACTGAAGCTTTCTTT. Protein: CATSSLPRTVNTEAFF.

This chain connects TRBV10-3 to TRBJ1-5, with D unresolved. The CDR3 runs 14 residues. CDR1 is ENHRY, CDR2 SYGVKD, per germline. Trimming shortened V by 3 bases and J by 3 bases, and 9 bases separated the two germline ends. CDR3 amino acids: CAISDSGINQPQHF. The CDR3 nucleotides are TGTGCCATCAGTGATTCGGGGATCAATCAGCCCCAGCATTTT.

This chain links TRBV20-1 with TRBJ1-2; the D is unclear. There are 13 residues in the CDR3. The germline V gene has CDR1 DFQATT and CDR2 SNEGSKA (reference sequence). Trimming took off 3 bases at V and 4 bases at J, with 12 bases between the two ends. The CDR3 DNA reads TGCAGTGCTAGTAGGGCAGGCGTCTATGGCTACACCTTC. This sequence encodes CSASRAGVYGYTF.